This TCR beta chain is from a study of cytomegalovirus exposure and HLA in healthy donors. Overall study context: Prior work identified 117 million unique TCR beta sequences in some 180 million T cells. General observations from the study: TCR beta V- and J-gene trimming was later associated with a missense DCLRE1C variant.

Germline CDR1 is SGHNT and CDR2 is YYREEE (reference sequence). This CDR3 comprises 15 residues. V was clipped by 3 bases and J by 0 bases, with 10 bases between them. The PCR made use of 60 Vbeta and 13 Jbeta primers. Generated by immunoSEQ multiplex PCR, the TCRdb table keeps only in-frame clones and is missing some. Counted here are 35,000 to 55,000 clones, approximately 77% occurring once; the ten biggest clones make up more than 1.3%. On this clone itself: Its cognate antigen is unknown.

Sequenced input: PBMCs. The chain combines TRBV5-4 with TRBJ1-3; tentative D call: TRBD1 (6 bases). The clonotype comes from a man between 25 and 39 years old in good health and CMV-seronegative. CDR3 sequence: CASSYTRGSGNTIYF. CDR3 coding DNA: TGTGCCAGCAGCTACACCAGGGGCTCTGGAAACACCATATATTTT.